This T cell receptor beta chain originates from a study of T cells in Graves' hyperthyroidism and ophthalmopathy. From RNA transcripts, TCR beta CDR3 regions were amplified. The HTBI primer set served for first-round RT-PCR of the TCR CDR3. TCRdb re-called the multiplex PCR reads through MiXCR, storing one row per CDR3 protein. Of about 610,000 distinct CDR3 sequences in the sample, roughly 14% are singletons; the top ten hold 3.5% to 4.5%. Germline-derived CDR1 and CDR2 are MNHEY and SVGEGT. This CDR3 comprises 14 residues. V lost 7 bases and J 2 bases, leaving 15 bases between the germline ends. V and J are TRBV6-2 or TRBV6-3 and TRBJ2-7; D unclear. This TCR came from a woman in her 40s with Graves' ophthalmopathy. The material sequenced was blood. The CDR3 DNA reads TGTGCCAGCATGAGGTCCCGGGTGACCTACGAGCAGTACTTC. Protein sequence: CASMRSRVTYEQYF.